This T cell receptor (beta chain) derives from a study of cytomegalovirus exposure and HLA in healthy donors. Overall study context: Out of about 410 genotyped donors, roughly 80% belonged to the Caucasian-associated ancestry cluster. Study-wide results and limits: DRB1 showed the most TCR associations and HLA-C the fewest in a later analysis, as rates varied by HLA locus. 16,951 TCR beta sequences were associated with HLA alleles at 0.05 false discovery rate in a later analysis.

The germline V gene encodes CDR1 SNHLY and CDR2 FYNNEI. The CDR3 totals 15 residues. J gave up 9 bases and V 4 bases, and 10 bases lay outside the gene matches. With respect to this clone: Its antigen is not identified.

Vbeta (60) and Jbeta (13) primers were used in the PCR. Assay: immunoSEQ multiplex PCR; the TCRdb copy retains only in-frame clones and omits some. The sample contains about 160,000 clones, 70% to 80% of which appear only once. The sequence was obtained from a man aged 35 to 55 in good health and CMV-seronegative. The chain couples TRBV2 to TRBJ2-1; 9 positions agree with TRBD2. The material sequenced was PBMCs. The CDR3 DNA follows: TGTGCCAGCAGTGTGCAGCGGGGGGTTACAGGTGAGCAGTTCTTC. Its translation is CASSVQRGVTGEQFF.